Shown below are 24 T cell receptor beta chains from a single sample sequenced in a study of T cells in Graves' hyperthyroidism and ophthalmopathy. Template material for amplifying TCR beta CDR3 regions consisted of RNA transcripts. Researchers ran a first-round RT-PCR on the TCR CDR3 using the HTBI primer set. TCRdb passed the multiplex PCR reads through MiXCR, listing each CDR3 protein once. This table holds some 550,000 distinct CDR3 sequences, around 21% found once. Specimen: blood. The origin of the receptors is a man younger than 35 with Graves' hyperthyroidism.

The chain joins TRBV12-3 or TRBV12-4 to TRBJ1-1, with a possible D match to TRBD1 (5 bases). The CDR3 loop spans 16 amino acids. V dropped 1 base and J dropped 0 bases, with 12 bases sitting between them. The CDR3 spells CASSLVMTDMNTEAFF. The CDR3 DNA follows: TGTGCCAGCAGTTTAGTGATGACAGACATGAACACTGAAGCTTTCTTT.

This clonotype has ten or more counts. This chain links TRBV28 with TRBJ2-2; 7 nucleotides align to TRBD1. This CDR3 has 14 amino acids. After removal of 5 bases from V and 6 bases from J, the junction contained 6 bases not matched to a gene. Germline values: CDR1 MDHEN, CDR2 SYDVKM. CDR3 DNA: TGTGCCAGCAGTCCTAGGGGGACAGCCGGGGAGCTGTTTTTT. As protein: CASSPRGTAGELFF.

This clonotype has ten or more counts. The rearrangement uses TRBV12-3 or TRBV12-4 and TRBJ2-7; D possibly corresponds to TRBD1 (5 bases). The ends were cut back, 6 bases at V and 3 bases at J, with 15 bases in the middle. CDR3 size: 14 residues. The CDR3 here is CASSKLGRDYEQYF. CDR3 bases: TGTGCCAGCAGCAAATTGGGCAGGGACTACGAGCAGTACTTC.

With respect to this clonotype: One end of the junction fails to match germline, which may point to a read error. The CDR3 DNA follows: TGCGCCATCAGGGGGGGTAGCAGCTCCTACGAGCAGTACTTC. As protein: CAIRGGSSSYEQYF. The chain carries TRBV10-3 and TRBJ2-7; the D gene could be TRBD1 or TRBD2 (7 bases each). This CDR3 has 14 residues. Germline values: CDR1 ENHRY, CDR2 SYGVKD.

This rearrangement joins TRBV6-2 or TRBV6-3 to TRBJ2-7; 8 bases fit TRBD2. This CDR3 has 15 amino acids. Germline V gives CDR1 MNHEY, CDR2 SVGEGT. The ends lost 7 bases at V and 2 bases at J; junction bases unmatched: 10. In DNA form, the CDR3 reads TGTGCCAGCAAGGTGCGGGGGGACCCTACCTACGAGCAGTACTTC. It specifies CASKVRGDPTYEQYF.

The genes are TRBV12-3 or TRBV12-4 and TRBJ2-7; no clear D. V lost 6 bases and J lost 6, with 12 bases in between. The CDR3 sequence is 12 residues long. CDR3 sequence reads: CASRTLAPEQYF. The CDR3 DNA follows: TGTGCCAGCAGAACACTCGCTCCCGAGCAGTACTTC.

Ten or more counts support this clonotype. The rearrangement joins TRBV28 to TRBJ1-1; a weak D match, TRBD1 (6 bases). CDR1 is MDHEN, CDR2 SYDVKM, per germline. The CDR3 length is 14 residues. Trimming stripped 5 bases from V and 1 base from J, with 11 bases between. The CDR3 region has the DNA TGTGCCAGCAGTCCAATGGACAGGAACACTGAAGCTTTCTTT. This translates into CASSPMDRNTEAFF.

This clonotype has at least ten counts. The V and J genes are TRBV9 and TRBJ2-7; the D call may be TRBD1 or TRBD2 (5 bases each). The germline gives CDR1 SGDLS, CDR2 YYNGEE. Trimming cost V 0 bases and J 1 base, with 11 bases left between them. The CDR3 has 15 amino acids. The CDR3 is CASSVGGDPSYEQYF. CDR3 in DNA: TGTGCCAGCAGCGTAGGAGGGGACCCTTCCTACGAGCAGTACTTC.

The J gene is TRBJ2-5, the V gene TRBV7-2; D is perhaps TRBD2 (5 bases). V was pared by 1 base and J by 2 bases, with 8 bases between. This CDR3 comprises 14 residues. The V gene's germline CDR1 is SGHTA and CDR2 FQGNSA. The chain's CDR3 is CASSLGEIQETQYF. DNA for the CDR3: TGTGCCAGCAGCTTAGGGGAGATACAAGAGACCCAGTACTTC.

This clonotype was seen at least ten times. The V and J genes are TRBV28 and TRBJ2-7; D ambiguous. V gave up 5 bases and J gave up 0 bases, with 5 bases separating them. Germline-derived CDR1 and CDR2 are MDHEN and SYDVKM. CDR3 size: 12 residues. CDR3 sequence (DNA): TGTGCCAGCAGTATCTACTCCTACGAGCAGTACTTC. As protein: CASSIYSYEQYF.

This clonotype was counted many times. The rearrangement joins TRBV27 to TRBJ2-7; 9 bases are a match to TRBD1. The V segment lost 6 bases and the J segment 8 bases; nucleotides outside the gene matches: 8. This CDR3 region has 13 residues. Germline CDR1 and CDR2: MNHEY and SMNVEV (reference sequence). CDR3 sequence: CASRGTGLVQQYF. The CDR3 coding sequence is TGTGCCAGCAGGGGGACAGGGCTAGTCCAGCAGTACTTC.

This rearrangement joins TRBV30 to TRBJ2-7; the D is unclear. The V end lost 1 base, the J end lost 0 bases, and 16 bases lay between the germline ends. Germline V gives CDR1 GTSNPN, CDR2 SVGIG (reference sequence). There are 16 residues in the CDR3. The CDR3 DNA follows: TGTGCCTGGAGTGGGTGGACCCAAGCGCCCTCCTACGAGCAGTACTTC. Residues: CAWSGWTQAPSYEQYF.

The chain recombines TRBV6-2 or TRBV6-3 with TRBJ2-2, with D hard to call. Per germline, CDR1 MNHEY and CDR2 SVGEGT. The CDR3 runs to 16 residues. V was trimmed by 0 bases and J by 6 bases, leaving 14 bases between them. The CDR3 nucleotides read TGTGCCAGCAGTTACTCGCTGGCCTTCGGTCCCGGGGAGCTGTTTTTT. Protein product: CASSYSLAFGPGELFF.

At least ten counts were recorded for this clonotype. The rearrangement links TRBV6-5 to TRBJ1-1, with D possibly matching TRBD1 (6 bases). There are 14 residues in the CDR3. Trimming took off 8 bases at V and 4 bases at J, with 17 bases between the two ends. Looked up from germline, CDR1 is MNHEY and CDR2 is SVGAGI. The CDR3 reads CASGLNRVFTEAFF. Written as DNA, the CDR3 is TGTGCCAGCGGACTCAACAGGGTGTTCACTGAAGCTTTCTTT.

At least ten counts were recorded for this clonotype. This rearrangement joins TRBV6-5 to TRBJ1-2, with 7 nucleotides matching TRBD1. This CDR3 has 13 amino acids. Per germline, CDR1 MNHEY and CDR2 SVGAGI. J lost 7 bases, V lost 7 bases, and 9 bases had no gene match. The CDR3 coding sequence is TGTGCCAGCACCCCCCGGGCAGGGGGTGGCTACACCTTC. This gives the protein CASTPRAGGGYTF.

This chain uses TRBV18 with TRBJ1-2, with 10 bases that match TRBD1. V was pared by 1 base and J by 5 bases, with 4 bases of the junction left unmatched. The CDR3 is 15 residues long. CDR1 and CDR2 (germline): KGHSH, LQKENI. The CDR3 sequence: CASSPLDRGRYGYTF. The CDR3, as DNA: TGTGCCAGCTCACCACTTGACAGGGGGCGTTATGGCTACACCTTC.

This clonotype was recorded many times. V usage is TRBV6-1 and J usage is TRBJ1-6; the D gene is possibly TRBD1 (5 bases). This CDR3 comprises 13 residues. Per germline, CDR1 MNHNS and CDR2 SASEGT. The germline V and J ends were trimmed by 5 bases and 4 bases, with 6 bases remaining between them. The CDR3 is CASSRQYNSPLHF. CDR3 nucleotide sequence: TGTGCCAGCAGTCGACAGTATAATTCACCCCTCCACTTT.

The chain links TRBV4-1 to TRBJ1-5, with D tentatively TRBD1 (6 bases). Germline CDR1 and CDR2: MGHRA and YSYEKL. This CDR3 contains 17 residues. V was pared by 0 bases and J by 6 bases, with 18 bases between. CDR3 protein: CASSQELTGGRSQPQHF. CDR3 in DNA: TGCGCCAGCAGCCAAGAGTTAACGGGGGGCCGCAGTCAGCCCCAGCATTTT.

This clonotype came up a few times. The CDR3 region is CASIPGTGYYEQYF. The DNA for the CDR3 is TGTGCCAGCATCCCGGGGACAGGTTACTACGAGCAGTACTTC. This chain joins TRBV6-1 and TRBJ2-7, with TRBD1 matching over 8 bases. Germline values: CDR1 MNHNS, CDR2 SASEGT. V shed 7 bases and J 3 bases; nucleotides not matched to a gene: 8. CDR3 length equals 14 residues.

This clonotype has at least ten counts. The rearrangement uses TRBV20-1 and TRBJ1-2; possibly TRBD1 for D (6 bases). The CDR3 extends over 13 amino acids. The germline V and J ends were trimmed by 6 bases and 7 bases, with 18 bases remaining between them. The germline V gene encodes CDR1 DFQATT and CDR2 SNEGSKA (reference sequence). The CDR3 sequence is CSAAVQGTIGYTF. The CDR3 coding sequence is TGCAGTGCAGCCGTACAGGGCACTATTGGCTACACCTTC.

This chain joins TRBV3-1 and TRBJ1-5; D perhaps matches TRBD1 (5 bases). From germline, CDR1 is LGHDT and CDR2 YNNKEL (reference sequence). CDR3 length equals 18 residues. The V end was cut by 0 bases, the J end by 7 bases, with 22 bases between. CDR3 region: CASSQENPGPLLEQPQHF. The DNA of the CDR3 is TGTGCCAGCAGCCAAGAGAACCCGGGACCGCTGCTTGAGCAGCCCCAGCATTTT.

This clonotype was detected only a few times. The rearrangement links TRBV2 to TRBJ2-4, with TRBD2 matching 10 bases. V was clipped by 6 bases and J by 11 bases; unmatched bases: 13. Looked up from germline, CDR1 is SNHLY and CDR2 is FYNNEI. CDR3 length equals 15 residues. Here the CDR3 reads CASSGIAGGPHFQYF. CDR3 nucleotide sequence: TGTGCCAGCAGCGGGATAGCGGGGGGCCCACATTTTCAGTACTTC.

This clonotype was recorded a few times. The chain combines TRBV29-1 with TRBJ2-5; a weak D match, TRBD1 (5 bases). The CDR3 totals 15 residues. The germline gives CDR1 SQVTM, CDR2 ANQGSEA. Trimming shortened V by 7 bases and J by 5 bases, and 23 bases separated the two germline ends. The CDR3 here is CSGTDEDRGLETQYF. The CDR3 DNA sequence: TGCAGCGGAACAGACGAGGATAGGGGATTGGAGACCCAGTACTTC. Based on the CDR3 plus reference TRBV29-1 and TRBJ2-5, the full variable domain is SAVISQKPSRDICQRGTSLTIQCQVDSQVTMMFWYRQQPGQSLTLIATANQGSEATYESGFVIDKFPISRPNLTFSTLTVSNMSPEDSSIYLCSGTDEDRGLETQYFGPGTRLLVL.

This clonotype has a handful of counts. The V gene is TRBV2, the J gene TRBJ2-7; possible D gene TRBD1, 6 bases. This CDR3 is 11 amino acids long. Per germline, CDR1 SNHLY and CDR2 FYNNEI. V was trimmed by 7 bases and J by 6 bases, leaving 10 bases between them. As DNA, the CDR3 is TGTGCCAGCAACAGGGCATCCGAGCAGTACTTC. Encoded protein: CASNRASEQYF.